This T cell receptor (beta chain) was sequenced in a study of blood T cell repertoires in COVID-19. Assay: immunoSEQ multiplex PCR; the TCRdb copy retains only in-frame clones and omits some. The table records 250,000 to 300,000 clones, 91% of them present only once. Participants were placed into cohorts based on the clinical history they reported. CDR3 length: 14 amino acids. Germline V gene lookup returns CDR1 SGHRS and CDR2 YFSETQ. V lost 1 base, J lost 6 bases, and 10 bases lay in between. The TCR sequence derives from a human donor in a cohort exposed to, infected with or recovered from COVID-19 (not recorded which). The donor label of this sample is uncertain. Specimen: PBMCs or T cells enriched from blood (not recorded which). V usage is TRBV5-1 and J usage is TRBJ1-4; D is ambiguous. CDR3 amino acids: CASSLRVGDEKLFF. CDR3 DNA sequence: TGCGCCAGCAGCTTGAGGGTGGGAGATGAAAAACTGTTTTTT.